This T cell receptor beta chain was retrieved from a study of blood T cell repertoires in COVID-19. Only in-frame clones appear in the TCRdb table, and some are missing; sequencing was by immunoSEQ multiplex PCR. In the table there are 95,000 to 110,000 clones, 70% to 90% of which are singletons. J gave up 8 bases and V 4 bases, and 12 bases lay outside the gene matches. Germline V gives CDR1 KGHSH, CDR2 LQKENI. This CDR3 spans 15 amino acids. Sequencing was performed on peripheral blood. The chain has TRBV18 and TRBJ2-3; 7 bases are shared with TRBD2. The origin of this receptor is a man aged 35 to 55 with active or convalescent COVID-19. DNA of the CDR3: TGTGCCAGCTCACTGTCCGGGACTACGGGGAGTACGCAGTATTTT. This sequence encodes CASSLSGTTGSTQYF.